This TCR beta chain was identified in a study of CD8 T cells in Susac syndrome. The CDR3 is 16 residues long. Germline V gene sequence: CDR1 LGHNA, CDR2 YNFKEQ. Trimming cost V 3 bases and J 5 bases; bases outside gene matches: 8. With random hexamers, 0.5 to 1 ug RNA was reverse transcribed. TCRdb reanalysed the immunoSEQ multiplex PCR reads using MiXCR and keeps one entry per CDR3 protein. The sample has a few hundred thousand distinct CDR3 sequences; 80% to 95% are singletons. The chain combines TRBV4-2 with TRBJ2-3; 10 bases are shared with TRBD2. Sequenced material: CD8+ T cells from PBMCs. This TCR was recovered from a human donor with multiple sclerosis. In nucleotides, the CDR3 is TGTGCCAGCAGCCAGGCCCCTAGCGGGGGCAAAGATACGCAGTATTTT. It is translated as CASSQAPSGGKDTQYF.